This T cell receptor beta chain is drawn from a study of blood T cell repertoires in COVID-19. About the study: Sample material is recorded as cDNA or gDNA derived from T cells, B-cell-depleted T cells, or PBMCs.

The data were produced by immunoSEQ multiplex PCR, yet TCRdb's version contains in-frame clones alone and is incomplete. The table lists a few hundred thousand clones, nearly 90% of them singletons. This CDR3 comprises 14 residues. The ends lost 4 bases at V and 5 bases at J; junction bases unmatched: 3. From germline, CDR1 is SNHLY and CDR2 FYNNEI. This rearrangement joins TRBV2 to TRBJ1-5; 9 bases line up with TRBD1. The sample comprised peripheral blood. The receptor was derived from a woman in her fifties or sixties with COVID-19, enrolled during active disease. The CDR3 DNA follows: TGTGCCAGCAGTGCACAGGGGGCCTATCAGCCCCAGCATTTT. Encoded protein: CASSAQGAYQPQHF.